This is a list of T cell receptor beta chains from one sample in a study of blood T cells in healthy people across ages. Each CDR3 protein is one row after TCRdb ran MiXCR on the 5' RACE reads. The sample has about 1.4 million distinct CDR3 sequences, around 59% seen once; the top ten hold 5.5% to 8%. Sequences were obtained from blood. Source of these receptors: a man younger than 35 in good health. The CDR3 runs from the conserved cysteine through the conserved F or W. Fields, in order: clone size, J gene, D gene, V gene, CDR3 DNA, CDR3 protein. A D gene is named only where the DNA matches it firmly. For some rows the clone size is stated as once, few or many, or as a class when expanded; others skip it.

clone_size: .; j_call: TRBJ2-1; d_call: TRBD2; v_call: TRBV11-2; cdr3_nt: TGTGCCAGCAGCACCCCCGGACTAGCGGCCAACAATGAGCAGTTCTTC; cdr3_aa: CASSTPGLAANNEQFF
clone_size: .; j_call: TRBJ2-5; d_call: TRBD1; v_call: TRBV7-9; cdr3_nt: TGTGCCAGCAGCGGAAAATCGGGACAGGAAGAGACCCAGTACTTC; cdr3_aa: CASSGKSGQEETQYF
clone_size: .; j_call: TRBJ2-7; d_call: .; v_call: TRBV6-5; cdr3_nt: TGTGCCAGCAGTCCTGCCTCGGGAGCGTCCCACGAGCAGTACTTC; cdr3_aa: CASSPASGASHEQYF
clone_size: .; j_call: TRBJ2-1; d_call: .; v_call: TRBV5-1; cdr3_nt: TGCGCCAGCAGCTTTGGATACAGGGCCCCCTACAATGAGCAGTTCTTC; cdr3_aa: CASSFGYRAPYNEQFF
clone_size: .; j_call: TRBJ1-6; d_call: .; v_call: TRBV5-4; cdr3_nt: TGTGCCAGCAGCCCGGGACTGTTTCCTTCACCCCTCCACTTT; cdr3_aa: CASSPGLFPSPLHF
clone_size: .; j_call: TRBJ2-7; d_call: TRBD1; v_call: TRBV7-8; cdr3_nt: TGTGCCAGCAGCGCGACGTGGACAGGGGACCACGAGCAGTACTTC; cdr3_aa: CASSATWTGDHEQYF
clone_size: .; j_call: TRBJ1-2; d_call: .; v_call: TRBV6-2/TRBV6-3; cdr3_nt: TGTGCCAGCAGTTACGCTTCGAGGGGAACCGGGACCTTGGGTGGCTACACCTTC; cdr3_aa: CASSYASRGTGTLGGYTF
clone_size: .; j_call: TRBJ1-5; d_call: .; v_call: TRBV10-3; cdr3_nt: TGTGCCATCAGTGAGGAGGGGCGATTCAGACAGCCCCAGCATTTT; cdr3_aa: CAISEEGRFRQPQHF
clone_size: .; j_call: TRBJ2-5; d_call: .; v_call: TRBV3-1; cdr3_nt: TGTGCCAGCAGACCACGCGGCCCCGGGACCCAGTACTTC; cdr3_aa: CASRPRGPGTQYF
clone_size: .; j_call: TRBJ1-1; d_call: TRBD1; v_call: TRBV4-1; cdr3_nt: TGCGCCAGCAGCCGGGGACAGAAAATGAACACTGAAGCTTTCTTT; cdr3_aa: CASSRGQKMNTEAFF
clone_size: few; j_call: TRBJ1-2; d_call: .; v_call: TRBV4-3; cdr3_nt: TGCGCCAGCAGCCAAGATCCTGGTGGCGGGGCGAACTATGGCTACACCTTC; cdr3_aa: CASSQDPGGGANYGYTF
clone_size: .; j_call: TRBJ2-7; d_call: TRBD2; v_call: TRBV12-3/TRBV12-4; cdr3_nt: TGTGCCAGCACAGCGGGAGCTTCCTACGAGCAGTACTTC; cdr3_aa: CASTAGASYEQYF
clone_size: few; j_call: TRBJ1-4; d_call: .; v_call: TRBV6-5; cdr3_nt: TGTGCCAGCGGAGAGAGGTCTAATGAAAAACTGTTTTTT; cdr3_aa: CASGERSNEKLFF
clone_size: .; j_call: TRBJ2-1; d_call: TRBD2; v_call: TRBV27; cdr3_nt: TGTGCCAGCAGTTTAATGTCTAGCGGCTACAACGAGCAGTTCTTC; cdr3_aa: CASSLMSSGYNEQFF
clone_size: few; j_call: TRBJ2-3; d_call: TRBD2; v_call: TRBV7-7; cdr3_nt: TGTGCCAGCAGCCCTCTAGCGGGAGGGCAAGATACGCAGTATTTT; cdr3_aa: CASSPLAGGQDTQYF
clone_size: .; j_call: TRBJ2-3; d_call: TRBD2; v_call: TRBV20-1; cdr3_nt: TGCAGTGACCCTGGGCTAGCGGGAGTGGTAGGGACCGTTCCCACAGATACGCAGTATTTT; cdr3_aa: CSDPGLAGVVGTVPTDTQYF
clone_size: few; j_call: TRBJ2-3; d_call: .; v_call: TRBV29-1; cdr3_nt: TGCAGCGTTGAAGCGGATAGGGGTCCAGATACGCAGTATTTT; cdr3_aa: CSVEADRGPDTQYF
clone_size: .; j_call: TRBJ2-1; d_call: TRBD2; v_call: TRBV12-3/TRBV12-4; cdr3_nt: TGTGCCAGCAGTTTCATTAGCGGGAGTGATAGTGAGCAGTTCTTC; cdr3_aa: CASSFISGSDSEQFF
clone_size: .; j_call: TRBJ2-1; d_call: TRBD1; v_call: TRBV6-2/TRBV6-3; cdr3_nt: TGTGCCAGCAGTTACTCTACCGGGACAGGATACAATGAGCAGTTCTTC; cdr3_aa: CASSYSTGTGYNEQFF
clone_size: .; j_call: TRBJ1-2; d_call: .; v_call: TRBV6-2/TRBV6-3; cdr3_nt: TGTGCCGGCAGCAGAACAGAACCCTATGGCTACACCTTC; cdr3_aa: CAGSRTEPYGYTF
clone_size: .; j_call: TRBJ2-1; d_call: TRBD2; v_call: TRBV12-3/TRBV12-4; cdr3_nt: TGTGCCAGCAGTCAATGGGGCGGGGGGGTATACGATGAGCAGTTCTTC; cdr3_aa: CASSQWGGGVYDEQFF
clone_size: .; j_call: TRBJ1-2; d_call: TRBD1; v_call: TRBV7-9; cdr3_nt: TGTGCCAGCAGCTACCCGGGACAGACGGACTATGGCTACACCTTC; cdr3_aa: CASSYPGQTDYGYTF
clone_size: .; j_call: TRBJ2-1; d_call: TRBD2; v_call: TRBV20-1; cdr3_nt: TGCAGTGCTACAAAAGGGACTAGCGGGGGGCCCTACAATGAGCAGTTCTTC; cdr3_aa: CSATKGTSGGPYNEQFF
clone_size: .; j_call: TRBJ2-5; d_call: .; v_call: TRBV29-1; cdr3_nt: TGCAGCGTTGTCGGCGGGGATGGGACCCAGTACTTC; cdr3_aa: CSVVGGDGTQYF
clone_size: .; j_call: TRBJ2-1; d_call: TRBD2; v_call: TRBV7-9; cdr3_nt: TGTGCCAGCAGCTTAGGTGGTAGCGGGATTGTAGCAGGTGAGCAGTTCTTC; cdr3_aa: CASSLGGSGIVAGEQFF
clone_size: .; j_call: TRBJ1-1; d_call: .; v_call: TRBV21-1; cdr3_nt: TGTGCCAGCAGCGGCAAAGAAGTGGTTAATGATACTGAAGCTTTCTTT; cdr3_aa: CASSGKEVVNDTEAFF
clone_size: few; j_call: TRBJ2-7; d_call: .; v_call: TRBV12-3/TRBV12-4; cdr3_nt: TGTGCCAGCAGTCCAAACCTCGCCGAGCAGTACTTC; cdr3_aa: CASSPNLAEQYF
clone_size: few; j_call: TRBJ2-6; d_call: .; v_call: TRBV2; cdr3_nt: TGTGCCAGCAGTGCCGGGTCTGGGGCCAACGTCCTGACTTTC; cdr3_aa: CASSAGSGANVLTF
clone_size: few; j_call: TRBJ2-1; d_call: .; v_call: TRBV27; cdr3_nt: TGTGCCAGCACTACAGCGTATAATGAGCAGTTCTTC; cdr3_aa: CASTTAYNEQFF
clone_size: .; j_call: TRBJ2-5; d_call: .; v_call: TRBV10-3; cdr3_nt: TGTGCCACCTACGAGGGGGGTTTGGAGACCCAGTACTTC; cdr3_aa: CATYEGGLETQYF
clone_size: .; j_call: TRBJ1-4; d_call: .; v_call: TRBV4-2; cdr3_nt: TGTGCCAGCAGCCAAGGAACCGGGACGGTAAATGAAAAACTGTTTTTT; cdr3_aa: CASSQGTGTVNEKLFF
clone_size: .; j_call: TRBJ2-1; d_call: TRBD1; v_call: TRBV9; cdr3_nt: TGTGCCAGCAGCACTACAGGGGTCGATGAGCAGTTCTTC; cdr3_aa: CASSTTGVDEQFF
clone_size: .; j_call: TRBJ1-5; d_call: .; v_call: TRBV5-1; cdr3_nt: TGCGCCAGCAGCTTAGATGGGGGGGATCAGCCCCAGCATTTT; cdr3_aa: CASSLDGGDQPQHF
clone_size: .; j_call: TRBJ2-7; d_call: .; v_call: TRBV12-3/TRBV12-4; cdr3_nt: TGTGCCAGCAGCCCCCAGGCGGGCTCCTACGAGCAGTACTTC; cdr3_aa: CASSPQAGSYEQYF
clone_size: few; j_call: TRBJ2-3; d_call: .; v_call: TRBV28; cdr3_nt: TGTGCCAGCCTCGGGACCTTTAGCACAGATACGCAGTATTTT; cdr3_aa: CASLGTFSTDTQYF
clone_size: .; j_call: TRBJ1-4; d_call: TRBD1; v_call: TRBV12-3/TRBV12-4; cdr3_nt: TGTGCCAGCAGTTTAATGGGGACAGGGGGTGAAAAACTGTTTTTT; cdr3_aa: CASSLMGTGGEKLFF
clone_size: .; j_call: TRBJ1-1; d_call: .; v_call: TRBV15; cdr3_nt: TGTGCCACCAGCAGAGCGGACAGCGGACCTAGGGCTTTCTTT; cdr3_aa: CATSRADSGPRAFF
clone_size: .; j_call: TRBJ2-4; d_call: TRBD2; v_call: TRBV5-1; cdr3_nt: TGCGCCAGCAGCCGGCTAGCGGGAGGGCCCGGCATTCAGTACTTC; cdr3_aa: CASSRLAGGPGIQYF
clone_size: .; j_call: TRBJ1-2; d_call: .; v_call: TRBV30; cdr3_nt: TGTGCCTGGAGAACCTGGGGCTACACCTTC; cdr3_aa: CAWRTWGYTF
clone_size: .; j_call: TRBJ1-2; d_call: TRBD1; v_call: TRBV27; cdr3_nt: TGTGCCAGCAGTACCACATACAGGGGGCATGGCTACACCTTC; cdr3_aa: CASSTTYRGHGYTF
clone_size: .; j_call: TRBJ2-6; d_call: .; v_call: TRBV9; cdr3_nt: TGTGCCAGCAGCAGTGATAGCGGAGGCTCTGGGGCCAACGTCCTGACTTTC; cdr3_aa: CASSSDSGGSGANVLTF